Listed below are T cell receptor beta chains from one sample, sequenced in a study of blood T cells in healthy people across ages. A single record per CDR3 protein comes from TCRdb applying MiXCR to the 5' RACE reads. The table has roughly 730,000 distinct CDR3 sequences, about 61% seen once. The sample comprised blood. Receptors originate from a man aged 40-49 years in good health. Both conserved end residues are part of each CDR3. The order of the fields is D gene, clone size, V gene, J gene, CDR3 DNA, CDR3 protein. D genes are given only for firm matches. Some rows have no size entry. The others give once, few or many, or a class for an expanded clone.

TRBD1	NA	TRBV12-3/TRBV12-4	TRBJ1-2	TGTGCCAGCAGTCCCTCCGGGTTGACAGGGAGTGGTGGCTACACCTTC	CASSPSGLTGSGGYTF
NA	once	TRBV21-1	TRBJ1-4	TGTGCCACCCCCTCAGGGGGGTACCTTGTTGAAAAACTGTTTTTT	CATPSGGYLVEKLFF
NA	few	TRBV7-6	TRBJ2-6	TGTGCCAGCAGCACCGGGACAAGGGGCGCTGGGGCCAACGTCCTGACTTTC	CASSTGTRGAGANVLTF
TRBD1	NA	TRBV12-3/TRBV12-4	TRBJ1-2	TGTGCCAGCAGTACAGCCGGGACAGCTAACTATGGCTACACCTTC	CASSTAGTANYGYTF
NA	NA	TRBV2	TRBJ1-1	TGTGCCAGTACGAGTCGGGATGAAGCTTTCTTT	CASTSRDEAFF
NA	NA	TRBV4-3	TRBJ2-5	TGCGCCAGCAGCCAGGACGTAGTCTCCAATGGGGGGCAGTACTTC	CASSQDVVSNGGQYF
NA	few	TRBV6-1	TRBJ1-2	TGTGCCAGCAGTGAAGTCTATGGCTACACCTTC	CASSEVYGYTF
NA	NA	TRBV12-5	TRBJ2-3	TGTGCTAGTGGTTTGGTACAGAATAGCGGACGGTATTTT	CASGLVQNSGRYF
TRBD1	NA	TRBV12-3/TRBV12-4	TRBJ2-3	TGTGCCAGCAGACCCCTCACAGGGGGCACAGATACGCAGTATTTT	CASRPLTGGTDTQYF
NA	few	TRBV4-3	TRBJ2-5	TGCGCCAGCAGCCAAGCTCACCCGGGGCAAGAGACCCAGTACTTC	CASSQAHPGQETQYF
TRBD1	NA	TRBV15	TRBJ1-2	TGTGCCACCAGCAGAGGGGACAGCCGGATAGAGGATGGCTACACCTTC	CATSRGDSRIEDGYTF
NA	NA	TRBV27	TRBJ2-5	TGTGCCAGCAGCCCCCTGGGGGTTCGGACCCAGTACTTC	CASSPLGVRTQYF
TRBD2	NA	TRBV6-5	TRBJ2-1	TGTGCCAGCAAAGCGGGAGTAACTTACAATGAGCAGTTCTTC	CASKAGVTYNEQFF
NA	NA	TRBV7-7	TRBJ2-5	TGTGCTAGCAGCTCATCGGGGAGCGGAGAGACCCAGTACTTC	CASSSSGSGETQYF
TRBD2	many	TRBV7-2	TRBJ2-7	TGTGCCAGCAGCTTAGATAGCGGGAGCTACGAGCAGTACTTC	CASSLDSGSYEQYF
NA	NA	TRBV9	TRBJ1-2	TGTGCCAGCAGCGCCATCTATGGCTACACCTTC	CASSAIYGYTF
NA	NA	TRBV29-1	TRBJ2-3	TGCAGCGTTGACAGGGGTTTGATAACAGATACGCAGTATTTT	CSVDRGLITDTQYF
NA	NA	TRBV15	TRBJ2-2	TGTGCCACCAGTCCCGGGACACCGAACACCGGGGAGCTGTTTTTT	CATSPGTPNTGELFF
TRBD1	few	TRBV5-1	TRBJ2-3	TGCGCCAGCAGCTCTGTCCCGGGACAGGGAACAACGCAGTATTTT	CASSSVPGQGTTQYF
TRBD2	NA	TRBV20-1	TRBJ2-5	TGCAGTGCTAGGCCAGGGACTAGCGGCTACAATGAGCAGTACTTC	CSARPGTSGYNEQYF
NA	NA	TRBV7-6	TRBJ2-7	TGTGCCAGCAGTCACAGGGCGGGCGAGCAGTACTTC	CASSHRAGEQYF
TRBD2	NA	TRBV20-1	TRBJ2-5	TGCAGTGCTAATGGTCTCGGGACGGGGGGGAAGGAGACCCAGTACTTC	CSANGLGTGGKETQYF
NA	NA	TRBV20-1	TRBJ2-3	TGCAGTGCTAGGTGGGGGGGCGTCACAGATACGCAGTATTTT	CSARWGGVTDTQYF
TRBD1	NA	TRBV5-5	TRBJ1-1	TGTGCCAGCAGCCCGGGACAGGGGAGGCCTGAAGCTTTCTTT	CASSPGQGRPEAFF
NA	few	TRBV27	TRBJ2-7	TGTGCCAGCGGATTACCACTCTCCTACGAGCAGTACTTC	CASGLPLSYEQYF
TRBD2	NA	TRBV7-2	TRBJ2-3	TGTGCCAGCAGCCCCAGCCTACTAGCGGGGGCCGATACGCAGTATTTT	CASSPSLLAGADTQYF
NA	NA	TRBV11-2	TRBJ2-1	TGTGCCAGCAGCCCACCGACTAATGAGCAGTTCTTC	CASSPPTNEQFF
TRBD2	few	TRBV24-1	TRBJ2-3	TGTGCCACCAGTGACTGGACTAGCGGGAGATCAGATACGCAGTATTTT	CATSDWTSGRSDTQYF
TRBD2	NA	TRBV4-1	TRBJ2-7	TGCGCCAGCAGCCAAGGGTCTAGCGGGAGCCCCCCCTACGAGCAGTACTTC	CASSQGSSGSPPYEQYF
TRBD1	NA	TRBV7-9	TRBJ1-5	TGTGCCAGCAGCCATTCCGGGACAGGGGAAATTCAGCCCCAGCATTTT	CASSHSGTGEIQPQHF
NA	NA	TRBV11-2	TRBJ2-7	TGTGCCAGCACCCGAGATGGGGGCCAACCCTACGAGCAGTACTTC	CASTRDGGQPYEQYF